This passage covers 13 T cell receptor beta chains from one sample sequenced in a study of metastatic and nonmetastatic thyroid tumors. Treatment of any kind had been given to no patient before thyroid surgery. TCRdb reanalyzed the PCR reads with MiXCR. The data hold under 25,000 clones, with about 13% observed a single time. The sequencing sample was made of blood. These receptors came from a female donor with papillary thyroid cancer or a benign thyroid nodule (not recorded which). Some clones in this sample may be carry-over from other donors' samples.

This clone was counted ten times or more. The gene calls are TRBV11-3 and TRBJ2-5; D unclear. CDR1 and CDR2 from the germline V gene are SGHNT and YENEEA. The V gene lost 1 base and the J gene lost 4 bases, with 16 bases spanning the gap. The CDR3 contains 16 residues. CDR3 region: CASSLGLGNKGETQYF. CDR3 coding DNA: TGTGCCAGCAGCTTAGGACTGGGGAATAAAGGAGAGACCCAGTACTTC.

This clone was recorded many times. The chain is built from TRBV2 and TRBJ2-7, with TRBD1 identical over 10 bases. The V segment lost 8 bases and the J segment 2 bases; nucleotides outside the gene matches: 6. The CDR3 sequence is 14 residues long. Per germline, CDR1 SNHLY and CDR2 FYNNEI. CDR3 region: CASGRDRGPYEQYF. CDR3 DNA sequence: TGTGCCAGCGGCCGGGACAGGGGACCCTACGAGCAGTACTTC.

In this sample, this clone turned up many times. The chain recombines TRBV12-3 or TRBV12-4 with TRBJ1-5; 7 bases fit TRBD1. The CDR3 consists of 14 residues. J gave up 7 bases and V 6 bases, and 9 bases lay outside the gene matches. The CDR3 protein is CASSQGGSDQPQHF. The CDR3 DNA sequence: TGTGCCAGCAGCCAGGGGGGGTCAGACCAGCCCCAGCATTTT.

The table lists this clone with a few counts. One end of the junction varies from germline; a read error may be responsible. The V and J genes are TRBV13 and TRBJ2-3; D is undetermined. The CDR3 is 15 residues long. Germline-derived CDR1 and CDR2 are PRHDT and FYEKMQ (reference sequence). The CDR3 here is CSSSLLGDNTDSQYF. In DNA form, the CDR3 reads TGTTCCAGCAGCTTACTTGGGGATAACACAGATTCGCAGTATTTT.

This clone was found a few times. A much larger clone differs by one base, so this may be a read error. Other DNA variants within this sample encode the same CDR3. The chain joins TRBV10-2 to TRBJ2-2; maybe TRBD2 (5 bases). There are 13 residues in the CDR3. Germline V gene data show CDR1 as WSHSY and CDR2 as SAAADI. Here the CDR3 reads CASNYGEPGELFF. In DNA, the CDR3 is TGCGCCAGCAATTATGGGGAGCCCGGGGAGCTGTTCTTT.

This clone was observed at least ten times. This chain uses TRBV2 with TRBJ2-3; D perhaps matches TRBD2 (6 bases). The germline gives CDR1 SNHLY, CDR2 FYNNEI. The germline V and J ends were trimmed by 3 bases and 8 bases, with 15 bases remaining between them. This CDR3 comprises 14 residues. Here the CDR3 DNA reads TGTGCCAGCAGTGAGGAGACTAGGGAGTCTACGCAGTATTTT. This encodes CASSEETRESTQYF.

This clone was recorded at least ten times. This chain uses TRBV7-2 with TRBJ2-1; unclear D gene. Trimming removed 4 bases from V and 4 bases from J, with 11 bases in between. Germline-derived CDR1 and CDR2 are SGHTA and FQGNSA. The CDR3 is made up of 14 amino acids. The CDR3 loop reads CASSSHLSYNEQFF. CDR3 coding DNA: TGTGCCAGCAGCTCCCACCTCTCTTACAATGAGCAGTTCTTC.

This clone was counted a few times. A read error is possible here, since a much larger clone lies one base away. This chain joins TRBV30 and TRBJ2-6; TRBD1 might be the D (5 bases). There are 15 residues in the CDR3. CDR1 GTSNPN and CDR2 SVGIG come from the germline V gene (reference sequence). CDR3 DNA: TGTGCCTGGAGTGTGGAAGTCACTGGGGCCAACGTCCTGGCTTTC. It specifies CAWSVEVTGANVLAF.

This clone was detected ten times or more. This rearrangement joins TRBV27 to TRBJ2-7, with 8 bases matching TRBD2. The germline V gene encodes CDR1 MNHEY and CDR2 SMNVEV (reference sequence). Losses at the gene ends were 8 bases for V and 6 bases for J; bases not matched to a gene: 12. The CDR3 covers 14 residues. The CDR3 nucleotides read TGTGCCAGCCGTTGGGCTACTAGCGGTGTCGAGCAGTACTTC. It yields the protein CASRWATSGVEQYF.

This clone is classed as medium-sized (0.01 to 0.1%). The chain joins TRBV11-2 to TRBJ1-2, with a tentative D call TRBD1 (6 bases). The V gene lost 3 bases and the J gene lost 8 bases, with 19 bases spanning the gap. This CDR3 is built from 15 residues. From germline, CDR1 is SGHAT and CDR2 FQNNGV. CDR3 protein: CASSFSEGGAKGYTF. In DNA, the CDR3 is TGTGCCAGCAGCTTCTCCGAGGGGGGCGCGAAGGGCTACACCTTC.

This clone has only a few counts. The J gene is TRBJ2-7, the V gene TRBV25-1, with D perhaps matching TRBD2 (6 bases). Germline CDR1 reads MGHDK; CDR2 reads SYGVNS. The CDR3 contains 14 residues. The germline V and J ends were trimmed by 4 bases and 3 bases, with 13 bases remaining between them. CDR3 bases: TGTGCCAGCAGTGGAGGTTTGCGGGACTACGAGCAGTACTTC. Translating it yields CASSGGLRDYEQYF.

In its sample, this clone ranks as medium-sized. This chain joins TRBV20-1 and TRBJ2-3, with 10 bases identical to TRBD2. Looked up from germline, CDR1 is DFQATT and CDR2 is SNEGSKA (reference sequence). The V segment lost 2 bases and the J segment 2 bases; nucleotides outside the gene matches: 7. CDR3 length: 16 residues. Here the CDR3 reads CSARKPTSGTTDTQYF. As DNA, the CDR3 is TGCAGTGCTAGAAAACCAACTAGCGGGACCACAGATACGCAGTATTTT.

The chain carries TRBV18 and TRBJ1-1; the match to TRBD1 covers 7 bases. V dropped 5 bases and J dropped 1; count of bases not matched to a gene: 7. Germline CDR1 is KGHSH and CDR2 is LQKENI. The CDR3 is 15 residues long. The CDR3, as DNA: TGTGCCAGCTCAGTCCGGGACAGCAGGAACACTGAAGCTTTCTTT. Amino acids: CASSVRDSRNTEAFF.